This TCR beta chain was identified during a study of T cells in localized non-small cell lung cancer (dated by TCRdb to about 2020). Context from the whole study: The study examined T cell repertoires in approximately 240 patients with early-stage NSCLC and compared tumors with uninvolved tumor-adjacent lungs. The cohort consisted of 236 treatment-naive NSCLC patients whose localized lung tumors had been resected. A mean age of around 66 years was recorded for the NSCLC patients, of whom 120 to 150 were male and about a hundred were female.

On this clone: The antigen it recognizes is unknown. Sequence at one end of the junction differs from germline and may be a read error.

TCR beta CDR3 regions were sequenced from DNA using the immunoSEQ Assay. As for the authors' bioinformatics: To compute T cell density, TCR beta template counts were normalized to usable DNA, which was estimated by amplifying housekeeping genes. Using the preseqR package, richness was estimated by extrapolating to 120,000 templates for tissue samples and 400,000 templates for PBMC samples. Clonality was taken to be one minus Pielou's evenness. Tissue-enriched TCRs were identified through differential abundance testing performed on productive amino-acid clonotypes, with a minimum total count of 5 and an alpha of 0.1. The Jaccard Index and the Morisita Overlap Index were used to quantify repertoire overlap between compartments. GLIPH grouped TCR beta CDR3s together with public tetramer-defined viral CDR3s, and a viral motif had to include at least three viral sequences and also show V-gene enrichment. TCRdb re-hosts the immuneACCESS table, in-frame sequences only. Its copies lack some clones; in the studies checked, an unresolved V gene accounts for under half of them, and the cause for the rest is not known. V, J and clone size are those of that table, while D and trimming were read from the DNA. Present in this sample are some 39,000 clones, more than 80% of which were seen just once. Around 5.6% of the sample lies in the top ten.

At diagnosis, peripheral blood, uninvolved tumor-adjacent lung and tumor were collected and stored as a combination of fresh-frozen and FFPE material. For TCR repertoire profiling, the blood samples were analyzed as peripheral blood mononuclear cells. Study-level results and caveats: Of the top 100 tumor clones, a median of 57 were detected in paired uninvolved adjacent lung; some 28 were also among that lung's top 100. Because multi-region sequencing of the tumors was not done, intratumor heterogeneity could not be ruled out. Uninvolved tumor-adjacent lung showed the highest T cell clonality, higher than tumor, which suggests more focused antigenic responses in the uninvolved tumor-adjacent lung. Higher T cell density in blood was associated with longer overall survival, whereas higher clonality in adjacent lung was associated with shorter survival. Because the study design was exploratory, TCR variables were selected using unadjusted p-values without false-discovery rate correction.

The cysteine opens and the phenylalanine closes a CDR3 of 19 amino acids. CDR3 DNA is the only sequence kept; it has 57 bases, read in frame from the first base. CDR1 and CDR2 are read off the germline V gene (reference sequence) as PRHDT and FYEKMQ. This clonotype was sampled from a male donor aged 60 or over with stage II lung adenocarcinoma. The V gene is TRBV13 and the J gene is TRBJ2-5; 10 central bases correspond to TRBD2. The sample was peripheral blood mononuclear cells, taken before any cancer treatment. The nucleotides are TGTGCCAGCAGCCCTAGCGGGGGACGGCTGAGGGTCCGACAAGGGACCCAGTACTTC. This yields the protein CASSPSGGRLRVRQGTQYF.